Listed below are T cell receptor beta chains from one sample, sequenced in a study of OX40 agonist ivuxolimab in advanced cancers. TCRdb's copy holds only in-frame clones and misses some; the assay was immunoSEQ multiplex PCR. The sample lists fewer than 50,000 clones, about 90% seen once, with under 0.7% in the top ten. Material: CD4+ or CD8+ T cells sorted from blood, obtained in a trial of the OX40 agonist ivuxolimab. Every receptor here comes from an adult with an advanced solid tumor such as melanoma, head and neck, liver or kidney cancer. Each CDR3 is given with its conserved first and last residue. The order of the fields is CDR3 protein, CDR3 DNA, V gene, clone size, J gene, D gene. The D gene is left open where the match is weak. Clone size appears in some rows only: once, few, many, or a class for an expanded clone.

cdr3_aa: CASSQDSTVSYNEQFF
cdr3_nt: TGCGCCAGCAGCCAAGATAGTACGGTCTCCTACAATGAGCAGTTCTTC
v_call: TRBV4-3
clone_size: .
j_call: TRBJ2-1
d_call: .

cdr3_aa: CASSFRRGIGTDTQYF
cdr3_nt: TGTGCCAGCAGCTTTCGCAGGGGGATTGGGACAGATACGCAGTATTTT
v_call: TRBV11-3
clone_size: .
j_call: TRBJ2-3
d_call: TRBD1

cdr3_aa: CASSVSPSYGYTF
cdr3_nt: TGTGCCAGCAGCGTGAGCCCGAGCTATGGCTACACCTTC
v_call: TRBV9
clone_size: .
j_call: TRBJ1-2
d_call: .

cdr3_aa: CASSAGRGAYNEQFF
cdr3_nt: TGCGCCAGCAGCGCAGGGCGGGGGGCGTACAATGAGCAGTTCTTC
v_call: TRBV5-1
clone_size: .
j_call: TRBJ2-1
d_call: TRBD2

cdr3_aa: CASSQDEGAVSGNTIYF
cdr3_nt: TGCGCCAGCAGCCAAGATGAAGGGGCTGTGTCTGGAAACACCATATATTTT
v_call: TRBV4-3
clone_size: .
j_call: TRBJ1-3
d_call: .

cdr3_aa: CASLRTGGTHEQYF
cdr3_nt: TGTGCCAGCTTACGGACAGGGGGCACCCACGAGCAGTACTTC
v_call: TRBV6-5
clone_size: .
j_call: TRBJ2-7
d_call: TRBD1

cdr3_aa: CASRNLAGGSYEQYF
cdr3_nt: TGTGCCAGCAGGAATCTAGCGGGGGGTTCCTACGAGCAGTACTTC
v_call: TRBV6-1
clone_size: .
j_call: TRBJ2-7
d_call: TRBD2

cdr3_aa: CASSYRQGGKTQYF
cdr3_nt: TGTGCCAGCAGTTACAGGCAGGGTGGAAAGACCCAGTACTTC
v_call: TRBV6-5
clone_size: .
j_call: TRBJ2-5
d_call: .

cdr3_aa: CASSLDTGYTGELFF
cdr3_nt: TGTGCTAGCAGCTTAGACACTGGTTACACCGGGGAGCTGTTTTTT
v_call: TRBV7-7
clone_size: .
j_call: TRBJ2-2
d_call: .

cdr3_aa: CASSLSYEQYF
cdr3_nt: TGTGCCAGCAGCTTATCTTACGAGCAGTACTTC
v_call: TRBV7-9
clone_size: .
j_call: TRBJ2-7
d_call: .

cdr3_aa: CASSFPDSRQTQYF
cdr3_nt: TGTGCCAGCAGCTTCCCGGACAGTCGACAGACCCAGTACTTC
v_call: TRBV5-4
clone_size: .
j_call: TRBJ2-5
d_call: .

cdr3_aa: CASSHQRGGDTGELFF
cdr3_nt: TGTGCCAGCAGTCATCAGCGGGGGGGCGACACCGGGGAGCTGTTTTTT
v_call: TRBV6-4
clone_size: .
j_call: TRBJ2-2
d_call: TRBD2

cdr3_aa: CASSLGAASAGANVLTF
cdr3_nt: TGTGCCAGCAGCTTAGGGGCGGCGTCCGCCGGGGCCAACGTCCTGACTTTC
v_call: TRBV5-5
clone_size: .
j_call: TRBJ2-6
d_call: .

cdr3_aa: CASSIGGGRGNTEAFF
cdr3_nt: TGTGCCAGTAGTATAGGAGGGGGCCGGGGGAACACTGAAGCTTTCTTT
v_call: TRBV19
clone_size: once
j_call: TRBJ1-1
d_call: TRBD1

cdr3_aa: CASSFSFLYEQYF
cdr3_nt: TGTGCCAGCAGCTTCTCCTTCCTCTACGAGCAGTACTTC
v_call: TRBV11-3
clone_size: .
j_call: TRBJ2-7
d_call: .

cdr3_aa: CASSPLPTGDYGYTF
cdr3_nt: TGCGCCAGCAGCCCCCTGCCCACAGGGGACTATGGCTACACCTTC
v_call: TRBV5-1
clone_size: .
j_call: TRBJ1-2
d_call: TRBD1

cdr3_aa: CARGTTVYGYTF
cdr3_nt: TGTGCGCGGGGGACTACAGTGTATGGCTACACCTTC
v_call: TRBV30
clone_size: .
j_call: TRBJ1-2
d_call: .

cdr3_aa: CASSTQGNGNTIYF
cdr3_nt: TGTGCCAGCAGCACTCAGGGTAATGGAAACACCATATATTTT
v_call: TRBV7-8
clone_size: .
j_call: TRBJ1-3
d_call: .

cdr3_aa: CASSRSGGGASGSYNEQFF
cdr3_nt: TGCGCCAGCAGTCGATCCGGGGGGGGCGCGTCGGGTTCCTACAATGAGCAGTTCTTC
v_call: TRBV10-1
clone_size: .
j_call: TRBJ2-1
d_call: TRBD2

cdr3_aa: CASSLAGNYGYTF
cdr3_nt: TGTGCCAGCAGCCTGGCGGGAAACTATGGCTACACCTTC
v_call: TRBV5-4
clone_size: .
j_call: TRBJ1-2
d_call: .

cdr3_aa: CASSSGQGVNTEAFF
cdr3_nt: TGTGCCAGCAGCTCAGGCCAGGGGGTGAACACTGAAGCTTTCTTT
v_call: TRBV11-3
clone_size: .
j_call: TRBJ1-1
d_call: TRBD1

cdr3_aa: CAWSVLDRQFF
cdr3_nt: TGTGCCTGGAGTGTACTAGATCGCCAGTTCTTC
v_call: TRBV30
clone_size: .
j_call: TRBJ2-1
d_call: .